This is a list of T cell receptor beta chains from one sample in a study of neurological immune-mediated disorders. One entry per CDR3 protein results from TCRdb running MiXCR on the 5' RACE reads. The sample has about 88,000 distinct CDR3 sequences; roughly 4% are singletons. Sequencing was carried out using PBMCs. Every receptor here comes from a woman between 18 and 29 years old with multiple sclerosis. The CDR3 runs from the conserved cysteine through the conserved F or W. Where a row states a size, it is once, few, many or the class of an expanded clone; other rows omit it.

J gene: TRBJ1-3
V gene: TRBV20-1
clone size: many
CDR3 protein: CSASRDSGNTIYF

J gene: TRBJ2-2
V gene: TRBV20-1
clone size: many
CDR3 protein: CSAPTSPGGELFF

J gene: TRBJ2-5
V gene: TRBV20-1
clone size: many
CDR3 protein: CSATLTSGQETQYF

J gene: TRBJ2-7
V gene: TRBV7-3
clone size: many
CDR3 protein: CASSLPLLAGDDEQYF

J gene: TRBJ2-1
V gene: TRBV28
clone size: many
CDR3 protein: CASSFTPTSGRNEQFF

J gene: TRBJ2-5
V gene: TRBV5-1
clone size: .
CDR3 protein: CASSVPARETQYF

J gene: TRBJ1-2
V gene: TRBV20-1
clone size: many
CDR3 protein: CSAKVRSGDSGYTF

J gene: TRBJ2-5
V gene: TRBV4-1
clone size: many
CDR3 protein: CASSPLAGATQYF

J gene: TRBJ2-1
V gene: TRBV5-1
clone size: few
CDR3 protein: CASSAPGRGLYNEQFF

J gene: TRBJ2-2
V gene: TRBV5-4
clone size: many
CDR3 protein: CASSRSTSGSHTGELFF

J gene: TRBJ2-2
V gene: TRBV18
clone size: few
CDR3 protein: CASSLSRGSIGELFF

J gene: TRBJ2-1
V gene: TRBV20-1
clone size: many
CDR3 protein: CSARDLGGGSSHEQFF

J gene: TRBJ2-3
V gene: TRBV5-5
clone size: many
CDR3 protein: CASSPFGGDTQYF

J gene: TRBJ2-3
V gene: TRBV18
clone size: few
CDR3 protein: CASSPLEADTQYF

J gene: TRBJ2-1
V gene: TRBV7-8
clone size: many
CDR3 protein: CASSLYSGLSYNEQFF

J gene: TRBJ1-1
V gene: TRBV7-2
clone size: many
CDR3 protein: CAGLGFLDTEAFF

J gene: TRBJ1-2
V gene: TRBV5-8
clone size: many
CDR3 protein: CASSSKTSGARSGYTF

J gene: TRBJ1-1
V gene: TRBV11-2
clone size: many
CDR3 protein: CASTQYPGTEAFF

J gene: TRBJ2-7
V gene: TRBV12-3/TRBV12-4
clone size: many
CDR3 protein: CASRPGASYEQYF

J gene: TRBJ1-1
V gene: TRBV6-5
clone size: many
CDR3 protein: CASSYSLNSPGTEAFF

J gene: TRBJ1-5
V gene: TRBV7-8
clone size: many
CDR3 protein: CASSTRTGGKWSNQPQHF

J gene: TRBJ2-1
V gene: TRBV6-6
clone size: .
CDR3 protein: CASSYVGGEQFF

J gene: TRBJ2-5
V gene: TRBV14
clone size: many
CDR3 protein: CASGLAAQETQYF

J gene: TRBJ2-5
V gene: TRBV20-1
clone size: many
CDR3 protein: CSAGPTAQETQYF

J gene: TRBJ1-5
V gene: TRBV2
clone size: many
CDR3 protein: CASGDSLDDSNQPQHF

J gene: TRBJ2-4
V gene: TRBV28
clone size: many
CDR3 protein: CASSLRGWLGKNIQYF

J gene: TRBJ2-7
V gene: TRBV7-3
clone size: few
CDR3 protein: CASRTRSSYEQYF

J gene: TRBJ1-2
V gene: TRBV7-9
clone size: many
CDR3 protein: CATPAGRANYGYTF

J gene: TRBJ2-1
V gene: TRBV5-1
clone size: many
CDR3 protein: CASSPLPNHNEQFF

J gene: TRBJ2-7
V gene: TRBV7-9
clone size: many
CDR3 protein: CASSPRAYEQYF

J gene: TRBJ2-5
V gene: TRBV10-3
clone size: many
CDR3 protein: CAISVALGGQETQYF

J gene: TRBJ2-3
V gene: TRBV10-3
clone size: many
CDR3 protein: CASAASGLSTDTQYF

J gene: TRBJ2-1
V gene: TRBV7-2
clone size: many
CDR3 protein: CASSLDGAGGSNEQFF

J gene: TRBJ1-2
V gene: TRBV20-1
clone size: many
CDR3 protein: CSASGQWGYTF

J gene: TRBJ1-4
V gene: TRBV11-2
clone size: many
CDR3 protein: CASSPNLEEKLFF

J gene: TRBJ1-6
V gene: TRBV18
clone size: .
CDR3 protein: CASSPSTDNSPLQF

J gene: TRBJ2-3
V gene: TRBV5-1
clone size: many
CDR3 protein: CASRLAGPDTQYF

J gene: TRBJ2-5
V gene: TRBV5-1
clone size: many
CDR3 protein: CASSPGPVGETQYF

J gene: TRBJ1-1
V gene: TRBV7-2
clone size: many
CDR3 protein: CASISPPGDTTEAFF

J gene: TRBJ2-3
V gene: TRBV12-3/TRBV12-4
clone size: many
CDR3 protein: CASSGGGLLTDTQYF

J gene: TRBJ1-2
V gene: TRBV4-1
clone size: many
CDR3 protein: CASSQDGSWGPKTF

J gene: TRBJ1-4
V gene: TRBV20-1
clone size: many
CDR3 protein: CSARVRGVQTNEKLFF

J gene: TRBJ2-3
V gene: TRBV20-1
clone size: many
CDR3 protein: CSAPRKDRTLTDTQYF

J gene: TRBJ2-1
V gene: TRBV6-5
clone size: few
CDR3 protein: CATCGGNEQFF

J gene: TRBJ2-2
V gene: TRBV19
clone size: few
CDR3 protein: CASKATGGRGELFF

J gene: TRBJ2-3
V gene: TRBV4-3
clone size: many
CDR3 protein: CASSQETGEGDTQYF

J gene: TRBJ1-2
V gene: TRBV19
clone size: many
CDR3 protein: CASSIYLSDYGYTF

J gene: TRBJ2-7
V gene: TRBV20-1
clone size: many
CDR3 protein: CSATRLLSYEQYF

J gene: TRBJ2-1
V gene: TRBV21-1
clone size: .
CDR3 protein: CASPPQGASKNEQFF

J gene: TRBJ1-6
V gene: TRBV20-1
clone size: many
CDR3 protein: CSASGGQNSPLHF

J gene: TRBJ2-4
V gene: TRBV6-5
clone size: few
CDR3 protein: CASSYSIPGPGNIQYF

J gene: TRBJ1-4
V gene: TRBV7-9
clone size: many
CDR3 protein: CASSQRQGQEKLFF

J gene: TRBJ2-7
V gene: TRBV7-9
clone size: many
CDR3 protein: CASSLTGGYEQYF